A single sample is the source of the 2 T cell receptor beta chains below, sequenced in a study of blood T cell repertoires in COVID-19. Measured with immunoSEQ multiplex PCR; TCRdb has only the in-frame clones, and not every one. The sample shows tens of thousands of clones, around 84% of them seen only once. Sample: peripheral blood. These receptors originate from a human donor in a cohort sampled during active COVID-19.

With respect to this clone: The sample holds other DNA sequences that translate to the same CDR3. This chain connects TRBV5-4 to TRBJ1-4; tentatively, D is TRBD1 (6 bases). Trimming took 3 bases from V and 7 from J, leaving 13 bases between them. The germline V gene has CDR1 SGHNT and CDR2 YYREEE (reference sequence). This CDR3 region has 14 residues. The CDR3 nucleotides read TGTGCCAGCAGCTACAGGGAGGGGGGTGAAAAACTGTTTTTT. Protein sequence: CASSYREGGEKLFF.

This clone came up a few times. The chain combines TRBV30 with TRBJ1-2; D is unclear. There are 14 residues in the CDR3. From germline, CDR1 is GTSNPN and CDR2 SVGIG (reference sequence). The ends were cut back, 1 base at V and 2 bases at J, with 11 bases in the middle. The CDR3 protein is CAWSAEGANYGYTF. In DNA form, the CDR3 reads TGTGCCTGGAGTGCGGAGGGAGCGAACTATGGCTACACCTTC. Together with reference TRBV30 and TRBJ1-2, the CDR3 gives the full variable domain: SQTIHQWPATLVQPVGSPLSLECTVEGTSNPNLYWYRQAAGRGLQLLFYSVGIGQISSEVPQNLSASRPQDRQFILSSKKLLLSDSGFYLCAWSAEGANYGYTFGSGTRLTVV.